The clone carrying this TCR beta chain was detected a few times. The antigen remains unidentified. The source of the sample is a study of persistence of HIV-infected CD4 T cells. Turning to the study itself: Isolated cells were CMV- and HIV-1 Gag-responding CD4+ T cells.

The CDR3 has 16 amino acids. Trimming left V 4 bases short and J 3 bases short, with 19 bases between. From germline, CDR1 is SGHRS and CDR2 YFSETQ. Lysates of CMV-infected fibroblasts at around 9.8 ug/mL stimulated these cells. Memory cells lacking CD40L and CD69 with high CD45RO were sorted. Overall study results and limits: Proviral oligoclonality tracked with TCR oligoclonality within the same sorted cells. Degenerate expanded CDR3beta sequences were enriched among CMV- and Gag-responding cells.

The immunoSEQ assay was version 4, run in survey mode. Genomic DNA was diluted to roughly 9.4 ng/uL, up to 1 ug per sample. This table comes from immunoSEQ multiplex PCR, and its TCRdb copy is limited to in-frame clones, with some not included. Altogether fewer than 30,000 clones are present, roughly four fifths being singletons, with the ten largest covering approximately 5%. This TCR came from an adult man with HIV who was CMV-seropositive. This rearrangement joins TRBV5-1 to TRBJ1-1, with TRBD1 as a possible D gene (5 bases). The material was CD4+ T cells sorted from PBMCs after approximately 19-hour stimulation, obtained from a patient who received antiretroviral therapy. DNA for the CDR3: TGCGCCAGCAGCCCCGAACTGGGGGAAAGGGACACTGAAGCTTTCTTT. Translating gives CASSPELGERDTEAFF.